This T cell receptor (beta chain) was found in a study of early T cells in non-severe SARS-CoV-2 infection. About the study: Sequencing targeted bulk RNA from unsorted whole blood, leaving chains unpaired. Study outcomes and limitations: Database matching using VDJdb favored anti-spike CD8 responses, with private and CD4 specificities left missing.

This clonotype has a count of ten or more. Its target is not known. The protocol attached unique molecular identifiers to individual cDNA molecules. In TCRdb, the 5' RACE reads were re-called with MiXCR into one record per CDR3 protein. The table shows about 120,000 distinct CDR3 sequences, with about 12% occurring only once. The CDR3 extends over 15 amino acids. V was clipped by 0 bases and J by 6 bases, with 12 bases between them. Germline CDR1 reads SGHTA; CDR2 reads FQGNSA. The TCR originated in an adult who was a healthcare worker with PCR-confirmed SARS-CoV-2 infection or an uninfected control (not recorded which). The source was whole blood, collected at baseline. The chain joins TRBV7-2 to TRBJ1-5; unclear D gene. CDR3 in DNA: TGTGCCAGCAGCTTAGCCCCAGGACGCAGTCAGCCCCAGCATTTT. This encodes CASSLAPGRSQPQHF.